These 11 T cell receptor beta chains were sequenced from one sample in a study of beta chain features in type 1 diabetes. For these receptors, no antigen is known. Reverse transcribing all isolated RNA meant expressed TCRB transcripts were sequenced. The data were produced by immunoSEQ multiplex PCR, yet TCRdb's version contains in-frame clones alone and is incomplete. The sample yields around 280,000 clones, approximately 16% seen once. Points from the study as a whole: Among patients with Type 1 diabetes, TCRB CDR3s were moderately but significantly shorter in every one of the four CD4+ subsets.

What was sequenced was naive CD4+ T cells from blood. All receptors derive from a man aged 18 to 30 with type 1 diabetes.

CDR3 nucleotides: TGCGCCAGCAGCCAAGATTGGGGGACAGAGTATGGCTACACCTTC. Amino acid sequence: CASSQDWGTEYGYTF. V usage is TRBV4-3 and J usage is TRBJ1-2; TRBD1 aligns across 7 bases. After removal of 0 bases from V and 5 bases from J, the junction contained 6 bases not matched to a gene. This CDR3 is 15 amino acids long. CDR1 is LGHNA and CDR2 is YSLEER in the germline V gene.

The CDR3: CASSLGPSYNEQFF. The CDR3 DNA follows: TGTGCCAGCAGCTTAGGTCCTTCCTACAATGAGCAGTTCTTC. This sequence joins TRBV11-2 and TRBJ2-1; no firm D call. Germline values: CDR1 SGHAT, CDR2 FQNNGV. The CDR3 is made up of 14 amino acids. Between the trimmed V and J ends, which lost 1 base and 1 base, there was a span of 5 bases.

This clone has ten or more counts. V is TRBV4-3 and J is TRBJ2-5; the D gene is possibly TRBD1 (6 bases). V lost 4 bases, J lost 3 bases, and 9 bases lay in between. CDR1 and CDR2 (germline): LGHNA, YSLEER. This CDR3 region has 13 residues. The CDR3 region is CASSRNREETQYF. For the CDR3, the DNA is TGCGCCAGCAGCCGAAACAGGGAAGAGACCCAGTACTTC.

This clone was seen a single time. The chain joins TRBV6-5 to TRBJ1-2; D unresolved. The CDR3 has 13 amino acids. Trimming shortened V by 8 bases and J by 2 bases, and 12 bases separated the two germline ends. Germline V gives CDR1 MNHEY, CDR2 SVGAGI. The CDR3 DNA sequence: TGTGCCAGCTCCCAGTTTGAAAACTATGGCTACACCTTC. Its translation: CASSQFENYGYTF.

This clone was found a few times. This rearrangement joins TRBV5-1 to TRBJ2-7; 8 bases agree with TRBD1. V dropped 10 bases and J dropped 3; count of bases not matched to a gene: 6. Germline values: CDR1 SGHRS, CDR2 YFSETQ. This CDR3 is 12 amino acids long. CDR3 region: CACGTGGYEQYF. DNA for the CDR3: TGCGCCTGCGGGACAGGAGGCTACGAGCAGTACTTC.

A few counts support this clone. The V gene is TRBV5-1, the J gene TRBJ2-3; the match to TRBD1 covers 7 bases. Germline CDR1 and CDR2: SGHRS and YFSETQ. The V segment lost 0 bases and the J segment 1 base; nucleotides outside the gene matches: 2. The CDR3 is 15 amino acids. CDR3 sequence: CASSLGTGGTDTQYF. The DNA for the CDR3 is TGCGCCAGCAGCTTGGGGACAGGAGGCACAGATACGCAGTATTTT. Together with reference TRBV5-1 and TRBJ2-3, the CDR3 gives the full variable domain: KAGVTQTPRYLIKTRGQQVTLSCSPISGHRSVSWYQQTPGQGLQFLFEYFSETQRNKGNFPGRFSGRQFSNSRSEMNVSTLELGDSALYLCASSLGTGGTDTQYFGPGTRLTVL.

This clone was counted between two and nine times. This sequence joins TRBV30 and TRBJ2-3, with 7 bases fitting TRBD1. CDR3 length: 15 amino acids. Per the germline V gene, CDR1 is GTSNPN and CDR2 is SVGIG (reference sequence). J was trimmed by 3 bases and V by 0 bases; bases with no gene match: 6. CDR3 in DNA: TGTGCCTGGAGTGTGAGGGGGCGAGTTACAGATACGCAGTATTTT. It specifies CAWSVRGRVTDTQYF.

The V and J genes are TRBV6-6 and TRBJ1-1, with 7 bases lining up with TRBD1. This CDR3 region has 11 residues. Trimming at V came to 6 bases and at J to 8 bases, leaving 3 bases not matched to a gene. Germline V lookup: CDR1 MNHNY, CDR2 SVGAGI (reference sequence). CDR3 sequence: CASRRTGEAFF. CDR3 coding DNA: TGTGCCAGCAGGAGGACAGGAGAAGCTTTCTTT.

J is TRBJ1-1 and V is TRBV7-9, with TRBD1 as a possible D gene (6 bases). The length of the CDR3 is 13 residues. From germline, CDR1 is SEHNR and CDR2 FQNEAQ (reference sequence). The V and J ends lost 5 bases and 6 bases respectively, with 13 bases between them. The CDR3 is CASSRQVSSEAFF. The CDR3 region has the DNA TGTGCCAGCAGCAGACAGGTTTCTTCTGAAGCTTTCTTT. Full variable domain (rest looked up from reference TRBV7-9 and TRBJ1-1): DTGVSQNPRHKITKRGQNVTFRCDPISEHNRLYWYRQTLGQGPEFLTYFQNEAQLEKSRLLSDRFSAERPKGSFSTLEIQRTEQGDSAMYLCASSRQVSSEAFFGQGTRLTVV.

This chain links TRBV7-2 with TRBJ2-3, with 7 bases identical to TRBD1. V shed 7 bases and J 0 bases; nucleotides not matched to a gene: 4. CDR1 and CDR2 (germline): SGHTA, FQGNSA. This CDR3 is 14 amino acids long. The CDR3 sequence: CASTRDRSTDTQYF. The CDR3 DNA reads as TGTGCCAGCACCCGGGACAGAAGCACAGATACGCAGTATTTT.

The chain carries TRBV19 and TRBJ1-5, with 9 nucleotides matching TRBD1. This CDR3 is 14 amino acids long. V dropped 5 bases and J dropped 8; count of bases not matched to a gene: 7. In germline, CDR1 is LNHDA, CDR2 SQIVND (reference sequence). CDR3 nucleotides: TGTGCCAGTAGTCGAGACAGGGGGAGAGAGCCCCAGCATTTT. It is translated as CASSRDRGREPQHF.